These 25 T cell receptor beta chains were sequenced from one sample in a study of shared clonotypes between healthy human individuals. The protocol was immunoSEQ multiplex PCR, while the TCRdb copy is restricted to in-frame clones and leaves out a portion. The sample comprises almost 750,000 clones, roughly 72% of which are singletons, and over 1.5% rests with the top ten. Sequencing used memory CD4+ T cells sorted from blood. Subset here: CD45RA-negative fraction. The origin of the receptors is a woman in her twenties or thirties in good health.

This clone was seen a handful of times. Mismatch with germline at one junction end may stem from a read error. CDR3: CASSPRTGPRVRHF. The DNA for the CDR3 is TGTGCCAGCAGCCCAAGGACAGGGCCCAGGGTACGGCACTTC. The chain employs TRBV28 and TRBJ2-7; the match to TRBD1 covers 8 bases. CDR1 is MDHEN, CDR2 SYDVKM, per germline. The CDR3 is made up of 14 amino acids.

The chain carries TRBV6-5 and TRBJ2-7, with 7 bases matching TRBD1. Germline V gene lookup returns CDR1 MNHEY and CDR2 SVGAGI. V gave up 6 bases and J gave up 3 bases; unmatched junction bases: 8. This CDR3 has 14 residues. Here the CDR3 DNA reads TGTGCCAGCAGATTCGCCGGGACAGTCTACGAGCAGTACTTC. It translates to CASRFAGTVYEQYF.

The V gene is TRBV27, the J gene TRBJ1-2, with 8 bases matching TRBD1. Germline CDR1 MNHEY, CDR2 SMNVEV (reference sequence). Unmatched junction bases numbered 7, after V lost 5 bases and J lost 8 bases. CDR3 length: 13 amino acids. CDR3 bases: TGTGCCAGCAGTCCACACGACAGGGGAGGCTACACCTTC. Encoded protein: CASSPHDRGGYTF.

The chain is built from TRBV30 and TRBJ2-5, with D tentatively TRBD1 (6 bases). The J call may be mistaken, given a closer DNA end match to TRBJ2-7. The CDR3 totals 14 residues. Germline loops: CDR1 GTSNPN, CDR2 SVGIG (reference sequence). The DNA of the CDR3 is TGTGCCTGGAGTGTACAGGGTATCACCTACGAGCAGTACTTC. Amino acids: CAWSVQGITYEQYF.

Written as DNA, the CDR3 is TGTGCCTGGAAAGCCACAGGGGTCAATGAGCAGTTCTTC. Its translation is CAWKATGVNEQFF. The chain combines TRBV30 with TRBJ2-1; the match to TRBD1 covers 7 bases. The CDR3 runs to 13 residues. Germline V gene sequence: CDR1 GTSNPN, CDR2 SVGIG (reference sequence). J gave up 6 bases and V 4 bases, and 6 bases lay outside the gene matches.

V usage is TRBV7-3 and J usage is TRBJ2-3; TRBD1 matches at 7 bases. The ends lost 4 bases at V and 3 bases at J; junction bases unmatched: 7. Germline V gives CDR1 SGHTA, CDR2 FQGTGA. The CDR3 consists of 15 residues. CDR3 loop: CASSSRGQLTDTQYF. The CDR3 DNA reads TGTGCCAGCAGCTCCCGGGGACAGCTGACAGATACGCAGTATTTT.

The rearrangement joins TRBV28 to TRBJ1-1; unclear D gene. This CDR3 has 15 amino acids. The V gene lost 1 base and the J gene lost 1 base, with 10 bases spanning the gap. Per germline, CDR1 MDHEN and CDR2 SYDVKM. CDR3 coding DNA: TGTGCCAGCAGTTTATTTAGCGGGCGGAACACTGAAGCTTTCTTT. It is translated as CASSLFSGRNTEAFF.

The CDR3 bases are TGTGCCAGCAGGCCGGGAGGACCCCAAGAGACCCAGTACTTC. Its translation: CASRPGGPQETQYF. The chain uses TRBV2 and TRBJ2-5; 7 bases match TRBD2. CDR1 and CDR2 from the germline V gene are SNHLY and FYNNEI. V lost 6 bases and J lost 1; bases outside the gene matches: 5. This CDR3 comprises 14 residues. The whole variable domain, filled in from reference TRBV2 and TRBJ2-5, reads EPEVTQTPSHQVTQMGQEVILRCVPISNHLYFYWYRQILGQKVEFLVSFYNNEISEKSEIFDDQFSVERPDGSNFTLKIRSTKLEDSAMYFCASRPGGPQETQYFGPGTRLLVL.

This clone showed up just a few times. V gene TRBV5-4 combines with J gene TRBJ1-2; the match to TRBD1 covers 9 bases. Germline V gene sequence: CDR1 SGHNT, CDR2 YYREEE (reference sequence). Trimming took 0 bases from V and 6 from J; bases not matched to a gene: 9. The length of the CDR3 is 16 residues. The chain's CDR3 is CASSLDTGGAGDGYTF. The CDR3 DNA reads TGTGCCAGCAGCTTGGATACAGGGGGCGCAGGGGATGGCTACACCTTC. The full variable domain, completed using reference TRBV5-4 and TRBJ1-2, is ETGVTQSPTHLIKTRGQQVTLRCSSQSGHNTVSWYQQALGQGPQFIFQYYREEENGRGNFPPRFSGLQFPNYSSELNVNALELDDSALYLCASSLDTGGAGDGYTFGSGTRLTVV.

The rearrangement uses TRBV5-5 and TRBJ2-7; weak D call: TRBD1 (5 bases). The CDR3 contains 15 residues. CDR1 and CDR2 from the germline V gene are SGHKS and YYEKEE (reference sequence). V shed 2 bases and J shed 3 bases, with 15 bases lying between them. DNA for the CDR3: TGTGCCAGCAGCTTAACAGGCGACGCGCTCTACGAGCAGTACTTC. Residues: CASSLTGDALYEQYF.

The CDR3, as DNA: TGTGCCAGCAGCAGGCCGGGACGGACAGATGAAAAACTGTTTTTT. As protein: CASSRPGRTDEKLFF. The chain carries TRBV5-8 and TRBJ1-4, with D maybe TRBD1 (6 bases). The V gene lost 4 bases and the J gene lost 6 bases, with 16 bases spanning the gap. Germline loops: CDR1 SGHTS, CDR2 YDEGEE. The CDR3 has 15 residues.

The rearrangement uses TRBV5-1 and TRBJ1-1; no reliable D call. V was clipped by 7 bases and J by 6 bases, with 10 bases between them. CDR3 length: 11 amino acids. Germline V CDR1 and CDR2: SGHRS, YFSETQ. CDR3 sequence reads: CASYDGAEAFF. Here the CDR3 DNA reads TGCGCCAGCTACGACGGGGCTGAAGCTTTCTTT.

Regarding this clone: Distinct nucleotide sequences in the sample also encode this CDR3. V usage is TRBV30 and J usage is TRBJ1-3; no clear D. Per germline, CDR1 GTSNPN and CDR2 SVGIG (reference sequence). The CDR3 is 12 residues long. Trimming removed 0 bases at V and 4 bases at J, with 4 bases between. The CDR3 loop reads CAWSVAGNTIYF. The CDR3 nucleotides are TGTGCCTGGAGTGTCGCCGGAAACACCATATATTTT.

The CDR3 protein is CSVDLSGSTDTQYF. CDR3 DNA sequence: TGCAGCGTTGATCTTAGCGGGAGCACAGATACGCAGTATTTT. V gene TRBV29-1 combines with J gene TRBJ2-3; 7 bases map to TRBD2. The CDR3 covers 14 residues. V was clipped by 3 bases and J by 0 bases; unmatched bases: 3. Germline lookup yields CDR1 SQVTM and CDR2 ANQGSEA.

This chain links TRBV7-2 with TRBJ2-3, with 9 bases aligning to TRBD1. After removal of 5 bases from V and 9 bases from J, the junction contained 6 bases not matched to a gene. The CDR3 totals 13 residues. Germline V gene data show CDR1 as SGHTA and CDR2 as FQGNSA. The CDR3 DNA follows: TGTGCCAGCAGCCCAAACAGGGGGCCGACGCAGTATTTT. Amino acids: CASSPNRGPTQYF.

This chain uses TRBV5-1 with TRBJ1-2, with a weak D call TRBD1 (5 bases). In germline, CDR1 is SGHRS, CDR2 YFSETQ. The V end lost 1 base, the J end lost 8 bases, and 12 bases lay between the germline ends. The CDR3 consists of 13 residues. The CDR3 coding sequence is TGCGCCAGCAGCTTGTCAGGGCAAGACGGCTACACCTTC. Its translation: CASSLSGQDGYTF.

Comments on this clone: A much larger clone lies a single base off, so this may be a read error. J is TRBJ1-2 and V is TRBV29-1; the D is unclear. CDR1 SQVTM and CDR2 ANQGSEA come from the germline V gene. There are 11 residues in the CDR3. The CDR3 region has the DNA TGCAGCGGAGGGTTGCTGGATGGCCACACCTTC. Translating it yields CSGGLLDGHTF.

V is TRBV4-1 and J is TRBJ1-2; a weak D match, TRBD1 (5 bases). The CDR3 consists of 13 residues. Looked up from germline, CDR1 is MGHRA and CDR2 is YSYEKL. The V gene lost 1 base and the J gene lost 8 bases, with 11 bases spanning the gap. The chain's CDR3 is CASSQGRVNGYTF. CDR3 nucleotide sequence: TGCGCCAGCAGCCAAGGCAGGGTTAACGGCTACACCTTC.

CDR3 region: CASSELGVGTGSHEQYF. CDR3 DNA sequence: TGTGCCAGCAGTGAACTAGGGGTCGGGACAGGTTCCCACGAGCAGTACTTC. The V and J genes are TRBV6-1 and TRBJ2-7; 8 bases line up with TRBD1. In germline, CDR1 is MNHNS, CDR2 SASEGT. Trimming cost V 2 bases and J 5 bases; bases outside gene matches: 14. The CDR3 spans 17 residues.

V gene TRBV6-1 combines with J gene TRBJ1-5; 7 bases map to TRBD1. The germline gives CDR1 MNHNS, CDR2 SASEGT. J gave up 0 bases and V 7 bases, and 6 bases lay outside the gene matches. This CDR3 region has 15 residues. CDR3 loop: CASKKGQSSNQPQHF. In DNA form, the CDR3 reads TGTGCCAGCAAAAAGGGACAGAGTAGCAATCAGCCCCAGCATTTT.

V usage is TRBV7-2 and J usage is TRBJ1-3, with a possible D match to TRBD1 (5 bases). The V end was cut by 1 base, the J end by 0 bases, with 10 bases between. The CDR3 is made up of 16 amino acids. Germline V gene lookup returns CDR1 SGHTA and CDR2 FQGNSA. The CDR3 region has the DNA TGTGCCAGCAGCTTAGGACAGTTTAACTCTGGAAACACCATATATTTT. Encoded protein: CASSLGQFNSGNTIYF.

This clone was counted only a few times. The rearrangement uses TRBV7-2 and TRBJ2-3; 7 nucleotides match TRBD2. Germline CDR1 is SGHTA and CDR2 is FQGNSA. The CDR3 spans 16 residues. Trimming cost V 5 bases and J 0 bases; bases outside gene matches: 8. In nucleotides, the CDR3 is TGTGCCAGCAGCCCACGGCTAGCGGAAAGCACAGATACGCAGTATTTT. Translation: CASSPRLAESTDTQYF.

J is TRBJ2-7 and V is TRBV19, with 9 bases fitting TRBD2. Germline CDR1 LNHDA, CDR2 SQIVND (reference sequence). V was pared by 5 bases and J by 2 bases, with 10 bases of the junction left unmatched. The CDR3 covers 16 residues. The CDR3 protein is CASSPSGLAATYEQYF. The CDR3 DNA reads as TGTGCCAGTAGTCCCTCGGGACTAGCCGCTACCTACGAGCAGTACTTC.

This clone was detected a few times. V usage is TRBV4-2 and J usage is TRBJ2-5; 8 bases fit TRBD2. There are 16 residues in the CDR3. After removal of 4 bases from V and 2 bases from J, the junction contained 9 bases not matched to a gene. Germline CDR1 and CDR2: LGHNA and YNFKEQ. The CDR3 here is CASSLQGTSGQETQYF. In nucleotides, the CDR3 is TGTGCCAGCAGCCTCCAAGGCACTAGCGGACAAGAGACCCAGTACTTC.

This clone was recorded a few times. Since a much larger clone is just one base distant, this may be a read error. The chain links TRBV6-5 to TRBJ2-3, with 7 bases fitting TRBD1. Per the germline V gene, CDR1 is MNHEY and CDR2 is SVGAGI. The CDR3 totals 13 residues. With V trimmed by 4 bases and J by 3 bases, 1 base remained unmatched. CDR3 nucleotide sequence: TGTGCCAGCAGTTTCAGGGGGACAGATACGCAGTATTTT. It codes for CASSFRGTDTQYF.